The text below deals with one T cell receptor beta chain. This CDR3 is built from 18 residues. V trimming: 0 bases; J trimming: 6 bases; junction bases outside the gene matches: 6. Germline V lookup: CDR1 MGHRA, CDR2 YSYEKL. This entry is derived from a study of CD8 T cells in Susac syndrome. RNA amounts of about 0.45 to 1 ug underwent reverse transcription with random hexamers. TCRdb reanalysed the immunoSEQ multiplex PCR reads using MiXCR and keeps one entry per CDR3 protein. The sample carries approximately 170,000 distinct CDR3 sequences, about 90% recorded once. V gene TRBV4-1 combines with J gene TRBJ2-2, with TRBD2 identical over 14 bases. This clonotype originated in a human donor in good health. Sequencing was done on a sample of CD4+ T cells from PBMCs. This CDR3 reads CASSQDEGTSGSAGELFF. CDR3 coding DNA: TGCGCCAGCAGCCAAGATGAAGGGACTAGCGGGAGCGCCGGGGAGCTGTTTTTT.